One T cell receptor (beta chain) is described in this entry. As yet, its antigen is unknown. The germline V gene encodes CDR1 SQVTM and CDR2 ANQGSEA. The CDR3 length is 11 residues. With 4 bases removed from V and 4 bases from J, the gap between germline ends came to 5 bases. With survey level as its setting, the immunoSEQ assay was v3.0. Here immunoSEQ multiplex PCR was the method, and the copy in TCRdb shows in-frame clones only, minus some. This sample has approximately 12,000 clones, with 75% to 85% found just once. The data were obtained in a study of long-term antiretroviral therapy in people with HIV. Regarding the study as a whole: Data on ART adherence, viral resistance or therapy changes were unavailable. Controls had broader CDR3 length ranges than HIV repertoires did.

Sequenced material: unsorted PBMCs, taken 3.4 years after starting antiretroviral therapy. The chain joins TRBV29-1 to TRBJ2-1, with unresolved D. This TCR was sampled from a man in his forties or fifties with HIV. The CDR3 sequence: CSVGSYNEQFF. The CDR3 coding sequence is TGCAGCGTTGGATCTTACAATGAGCAGTTCTTC.